These 14 T cell receptor beta chains were sequenced from one sample in a study of beta chain features in type 1 diabetes. The study reverse transcribed the entire isolated RNA, so it sequenced expressed TCRB transcripts. Data came from immunoSEQ multiplex PCR; TCRdb stores just in-frame clones and leaves some out. The sample has 350,000 to 400,000 clones, about 15% seen once. The sequenced sample consisted of naive CD4+ T cells from blood. These receptors came from a young woman in good health.

The chain joins TRBV29-1 to TRBJ2-7, with 7 bases identical to TRBD1. From germline, CDR1 is SQVTM and CDR2 ANQGSEA. Trimming took 7 bases from V and 3 from J; bases not matched to a gene: 6. The CDR3 has 12 amino acids. The CDR3 coding sequence is TGCAGCGCTATGACAGGGATCTACGAGCAGTACTTC. Encoded protein: CSAMTGIYEQYF.

In this sample, this clone turned up a few times. In DNA form, the CDR3 reads TGTGCCAGCAGCTTATCCAGGGTAATTGAAGCTTTCTTT. This encodes CASSLSRVIEAFF. The chain joins TRBV7-2 to TRBJ1-1, with a tentative D call TRBD1 (5 bases). V was trimmed by 2 bases and J by 7 bases, leaving 11 bases between them. The length of the CDR3 is 13 residues. The V gene's germline CDR1 is SGHTA and CDR2 FQGNSA.

The rearrangement links TRBV19 to TRBJ1-1, with D tentatively TRBD1 (5 bases). Germline lookup yields CDR1 LNHDA and CDR2 SQIVND (reference sequence). V was clipped by 6 bases and J by 1 base, with 12 bases between them. This CDR3 is built from 14 residues. CDR3 in amino acids: CASSLTGENTEAFF. CDR3 nucleotides: TGTGCCAGTAGCCTTACAGGAGAGAACACTGAAGCTTTCTTT.

This clone turned up a few times. V gene TRBV29-1 combines with J gene TRBJ1-1, with TRBD1 matching 7 bases. The CDR3 spans 14 residues. The germline CDR1 and CDR2 sequences are SQVTM and ANQGSEA. V shed 0 bases, J shed 7 bases, and the junction held 8 bases outside the gene matches. CDR3: CSVEDLYGQVEAFF. In nucleotides, the CDR3 is TGCAGCGTTGAAGATTTATACGGACAGGTTGAAGCTTTCTTT.

This sequence joins TRBV30 and TRBJ2-1; D unclear. Germline CDR1 is GTSNPN and CDR2 is SVGIG (reference sequence). V dropped 4 bases and J dropped 6 bases, with 10 bases sitting between them. This CDR3 is 12 amino acids long. CDR3 DNA: TGTGCCTGGAAGAGGTTATTCAATGAGCAGTTCTTC. Translated: CAWKRLFNEQFF.

The gene calls are TRBV2 and TRBJ2-2; 7 bases agree with TRBD2. J gave up 2 bases and V 6 bases, and 6 bases lay outside the gene matches. CDR1 and CDR2 (germline): SNHLY, FYNNEI. This CDR3 contains 15 residues. CDR3 in DNA: TGTGCCAGCAGCCGGACTAGGACAAACACCGGGGAGCTGTTTTTT. Translation gives CASSRTRTNTGELFF.

J is TRBJ2-3 and V is TRBV30, with TRBD2 identical over 12 bases. V was clipped by 3 bases and J by 2 bases; unmatched bases: 6. CDR3 size: 16 residues. From germline, CDR1 is GTSNPN and CDR2 SVGIG (reference sequence). The CDR3 bases are TGTGCCTGGAGCAAAGGACTAGCGGGACTCACAGATACGCAGTATTTT. Translation gives CAWSKGLAGLTDTQYF.

A word on this clone: The same CDR3 can be traced to other DNA sequences in this sample. The chain employs TRBV5-1 and TRBJ2-1, with 10 bases lining up with TRBD2. The CDR3 covers 15 residues. Germline values: CDR1 SGHRS, CDR2 YFSETQ. Trimming at V came to 2 bases and at J to 7 bases, leaving 6 bases not matched to a gene. The chain's CDR3 is CASSLPSGRGNEQFF. The CDR3 bases are TGCGCCAGCAGCTTACCAAGCGGGAGGGGGAATGAGCAGTTCTTC.

J is TRBJ2-1 and V is TRBV9; TRBD2 matches at 13 bases. The CDR3 extends over 15 amino acids. V lost 4 bases and J lost 9; bases outside the gene matches: 7. Germline loops: CDR1 SGDLS, CDR2 YYNGEE. The CDR3 loop reads CASSPGLAGVSEQFF. DNA for the CDR3: TGTGCCAGCAGCCCCGGACTAGCGGGAGTGAGTGAGCAGTTCTTC. Full variable domain (outside the CDR3, taken from reference TRBV9 and TRBJ2-1): DSGVTQTPKHLITATGQRVTLRCSPRSGDLSVYWYQQSLDQGLQFLIQYYNGEERAKGNILERFSAQQFPDLHSELNLSSLELGDSALYFCASSPGLAGVSEQFFGPGTRLTVL.

This clone was counted a few times. The chain employs TRBV7-9 and TRBJ1-2; 7 bases agree with TRBD1. In germline, CDR1 is SEHNR, CDR2 FQNEAQ (reference sequence). The CDR3 has 15 residues. Trimming at V came to 2 bases and at J to 7 bases, leaving 10 bases not matched to a gene. For the CDR3, the DNA is TGTGCCAGCAGCTTACAGGGGGTTGGGGTTCGTGGCTACACCTTC. Translated, it gives CASSLQGVGVRGYTF.

This clone was counted only a few times. The V gene is TRBV18, the J gene TRBJ2-4; 8 nucleotides match TRBD1. V lost 2 bases and J lost 9; bases outside the gene matches: 15. Germline CDR1 is KGHSH and CDR2 is LQKENI. The CDR3 runs to 17 residues. The CDR3 DNA reads as TGTGCCAGCTCACCAGGACCTGACAGGGGCTTTGGCGGCATTCAGTACTTC. It specifies CASSPGPDRGFGGIQYF.

This clone was found a few times. The chain is built from TRBV15 and TRBJ2-2; 9 nucleotides align to TRBD2. Germline loops: CDR1 LNHNV, CDR2 YYDKDF (reference sequence). The ends lost 1 base at V and 2 bases at J; junction bases unmatched: 2. The CDR3 has 16 residues. In nucleotides, the CDR3 is TGTGCCACCAGCAGAGTTAGCGGGGGAAACACCGGGGAGCTGTTTTTT. This sequence encodes CATSRVSGGNTGELFF.

This clone was observed once. J is TRBJ2-2 and V is TRBV28; tentative D call: TRBD2 (6 bases). CDR1 MDHEN and CDR2 SYDVKM come from the germline V gene. The V gene lost 3 bases and the J gene lost 6 bases, with 14 bases spanning the gap. This CDR3 contains 15 residues. The CDR3 sequence: CASSFVGRGAGELFF. The CDR3 DNA is TGTGCCAGCAGTTTTGTCGGGAGAGGCGCCGGGGAGCTGTTTTTT.

This clone was counted once. The rearrangement joins TRBV4-3 to TRBJ2-7; D remains ambiguous. The CDR3 runs to 13 residues. Between the trimmed V and J ends, which lost 0 bases and 3 bases, there was a span of 6 bases. Germline V lookup: CDR1 LGHNA, CDR2 YSLEER. Here the CDR3 DNA reads TGCGCCAGCAGCCAAGATGGCGGCTACGAGCAGTACTTC. Translation: CASSQDGGYEQYF.